One and the same sample provided the 2 T cell receptor beta chains below, sequenced in a study of sequential checkpoint blockade in melanoma. The treatment here: randomized to nivolumab then ipilimumab (arm A) or the reverse (arm B). Generated by immunoSEQ multiplex PCR, the TCRdb table keeps only in-frame clones and is missing some. The sample lists nearly 5,000 clones, approximately 20% occurring once. Sample: tumor tissue (inferred from file names), taken from a patient given nivolumab and ipilimumab in sequence. All receptors come from a human donor with melanoma.

The table lists this clone with a few counts. The gene calls are TRBV12-5 and TRBJ2-3, with D possibly being TRBD1 (5 bases). This CDR3 has 11 amino acids. Germline CDR1 reads LGHNT; CDR2 reads FRNRAP. The CDR3 DNA is TGTGCCAGCACCCAGGGAGATACGCAGTATTTT. This gives the protein CASTQGDTQYF.

This clone ranks as medium-sized. The gene calls are TRBV29-1 and TRBJ2-7, with 10 bases identical to TRBD1. Looked up from germline, CDR1 is SQVTM and CDR2 is ANQGSEA. V lost 7 bases, J lost 2 bases, and 2 bases stayed unmatched. This CDR3 comprises 12 residues. In DNA, the CDR3 is TGCAGCGGACAGGGGGCAACCTACGAGCAGTACTTC. Residues: CSGQGATYEQYF.